Listed below are T cell receptor beta chains from one sample, sequenced in a study of T cell responses to AZD1222 COVID-19 vaccine. This table comes from immunoSEQ multiplex PCR, and its TCRdb copy is limited to in-frame clones, with some not included. The table has 70,000 to 95,000 clones, roughly 86% seen once. The sequences come from peripheral blood, collected 28 days after the second AZD1222 dose. The receptors were gathered from an adult who received the AZD1222 COVID-19 vaccine. The CDR3 runs from the conserved cysteine through the conserved F or W. The D gene is left open where the match is weak. Only some rows state a clone size, as once, few, many or a class for expanded clones.

v_call,d_call,clone_size,j_call,cdr3_aa,cdr3_nt
TRBV7-9,-,-,TRBJ2-7,CASSVRQGGATYEQYF,TGTGCCAGCAGCGTCCGGCAGGGGGGCGCGACCTACGAGCAGTACTTC
TRBV28,-,once,TRBJ2-3,CASSLAGRDTQYF,TGTGCCAGCAGTCTAGCCGGAAGGGATACGCAGTATTTT
TRBV28,-,-,TRBJ2-7,CASRGTGSYEQYF,TGTGCCAGCAGAGGGACTGGATCCTACGAGCAGTACTTC
TRBV7-2,-,-,TRBJ2-7,CASSFLAAGTSYEQYF,TGTGCCAGCAGCTTCCTGGCGGCTGGGACAAGTTACGAGCAGTACTTC
TRBV5-1,-,-,TRBJ2-2,CASSLPATTGELFF,TGCGCCAGCAGCTTGCCGGCCACAACTGGGGAGCTGTTTTTT
TRBV3-1/TRBV3-2,TRBD1,-,TRBJ1-3,CASSPRQGVLSGNTIYF,TGTGCCAGCAGCCCTCGACAGGGGGTTCTCTCTGGAAACACCATATATTTT
TRBV3-1/TRBV3-2,-,few,TRBJ1-3,CASSQADSGNTIYF,TGTGCCAGCAGCCAAGCAGACTCTGGAAACACCATATATTTT
TRBV18,-,-,TRBJ1-5,CASSPQNGGYNQPQHF,TGTGCCAGCTCACCTCAAAACGGGGGTTACAATCAGCCCCAGCATTTT
TRBV10-2,-,-,TRBJ2-5,CASSESRGSRQTQYF,TGCGCCAGCAGTGAGTCGCGCGGCTCCCGGCAGACCCAGTACTTC
TRBV27,TRBD2,-,TRBJ2-1,CATLGTSGYNEQFF,TGTGCCACCCTCGGGACTAGCGGTTACAATGAGCAGTTCTTC
TRBV28,TRBD1,-,TRBJ2-4,CASSLPRTGGGRNIQYF,TGTGCCAGCAGTTTACCACGGACAGGGGGCGGCCGGAACATTCAGTACTTC
TRBV29-1,TRBD2,once,TRBJ2-3,CSVPGRGTDTQYF,TGCAGCGTTCCAGGGAGGGGAACAGATACGCAGTATTTT
TRBV28,TRBD1,-,TRBJ2-1,CASSSPGTGVYNEQFF,TGTGCCAGCAGTTCACCCGGGACAGGGGTGTACAATGAGCAGTTCTTC
TRBV9,TRBD1,-,TRBJ1-2,CASSRRTGDYGYTF,TGTGCCAGCAGTCGCCGGACAGGGGACTATGGCTACACCTTC
TRBV19,-,-,TRBJ1-4,CASSKGALNEKLFF,TGTGCCAGTAGTAAGGGAGCCCTTAATGAAAAACTGTTTTTT
TRBV7-9,-,-,TRBJ1-4,CASSFYDGKLFF,TGTGCCAGCAGCTTCTATGACGGAAAACTGTTTTTT
TRBV14,-,few,TRBJ2-7,CASSPGRPTYEQYF,TGTGCCAGCAGCCCTGGACGGCCAACATACGAGCAGTACTTC
TRBV27,-,-,TRBJ1-2,CASSLRKNYGYTF,TGTGCCAGCAGTTTACGGAAAAACTATGGCTACACCTTC
TRBV10-3,-,-,TRBJ2-3,CAISEVGGGRSDTQYF,TGTGCCATCAGTGAAGTTGGTGGGGGGCGGTCAGATACGCAGTATTTT
TRBV19,TRBD2,-,TRBJ2-5,CASSWAGGPQETQYF,TGTGCCAGTAGTTGGGCGGGAGGGCCCCAAGAGACCCAGTACTTC
TRBV2,-,-,TRBJ2-5,CASSRLNQETQYF,TGTGCCAGCAGCCGCCTAAACCAAGAGACCCAGTACTTC
TRBV19,-,-,TRBJ1-5,CASSRNGARPENQPQHF,TGTGCCAGTAGTAGAAACGGAGCCCGGCCAGAAAATCAGCCCCAGCATTTT
TRBV19,-,-,TRBJ1-2,CASSILEDPGQLSLIANYGYTF,TGTGCCAGTAGTATATTGGAGGATCCGGGACAATTATCCCTCATAGCTAACTATGGCTACACCTTC
TRBV13,TRBD2,-,TRBJ2-2,CASSLGSGIDSGELFF,TGTGCCAGCAGCTTAGGGAGCGGGATCGATAGCGGGGAGCTGTTTTTT
TRBV18,-,-,TRBJ1-1,CASSRDRLNTEAFF,TGTGCCAGCTCTCGCGACAGATTGAACACTGAAGCTTTCTTT
TRBV5-1,TRBD1,-,TRBJ1-6,CASRQIQGARNSPLHF,TGCGCCAGCAGGCAAATACAGGGGGCTCGTAATTCACCCCTCCACTTT
TRBV10-3,-,-,TRBJ1-5,CAISESIWTDHSNQPQHF,TGTGCCATCAGTGAGTCGATTTGGACAGACCATAGCAATCAGCCCCAGCATTTT